The next 30 T cell receptor beta chains were all read from a single sample in a study of brain metastases from non-small cell lung cancer. Clones were read by immunoSEQ multiplex PCR, and TCRdb kept only the in-frame ones, dropping some. The repertoire holds roughly 2,000 clones, with under 95% as singletons. The sequenced sample consisted of primary lung tumor tissue. The receptors here all came from a donor aged 40 or over with non-small cell lung cancer.

The chain employs TRBV4-2 and TRBJ2-3; D may correspond to TRBD1 or TRBD2 (5 bases each). Germline lookup yields CDR1 LGHNA and CDR2 YNFKEQ. The CDR3 runs to 17 residues. Trimming took off 4 bases at V and 8 bases at J, with 25 bases between the two ends. The CDR3 reads CASSPGYSGGMVGTQYF. The CDR3, as DNA: TGTGCCAGCAGCCCAGGGTACAGCGGCGGAATGGTGGGTACGCAGTATTTT.

J is TRBJ2-1 and V is TRBV27; TRBD2 matches 9 bases. CDR1 is MNHEY, CDR2 SMNVEV, per germline (reference sequence). The CDR3 has 13 residues. V was clipped by 3 bases and J by 7 bases; unmatched bases: 1. The CDR3, as DNA: TGTGCCAGCAGTTTTAGCGGGAGAAATGAGCAGTTCTTC. Translating it yields CASSFSGRNEQFF.

The genes are TRBV19 and TRBJ1-5; D uncertain. The germline V gene has CDR1 LNHDA and CDR2 SQIVND (reference sequence). Trimming removed 8 bases at V and 0 bases at J, with 11 bases between. CDR3 length: 14 residues. CDR3 nucleotide sequence: TGTGCCAGTCGGGGAGTTAATAGCAATCAGCCCCAGCATTTT. Its protein product is CASRGVNSNQPQHF.

The chain recombines TRBV29-1 with TRBJ2-1; D perhaps matches TRBD2 (6 bases). CDR1 and CDR2 from the germline V gene are SQVTM and ANQGSEA. Trimming stripped 2 bases from V and 7 bases from J, with 6 bases between. This CDR3 region has 11 residues. For the CDR3, the DNA is TGCAGCGTTGAACGGGGGAATGAGCAGTTCTTC. It is translated as CSVERGNEQFF.

The rearrangement links TRBV24-1 to TRBJ2-5, with D possibly matching TRBD1 (5 bases). This CDR3 has 15 residues. V was clipped by 0 bases and J by 0 bases, with 7 bases between them. Germline loops: CDR1 KGHDR, CDR2 SFDVKD. The CDR3 sequence is CATSDLGADQETQYF. CDR3 coding DNA: TGTGCCACCAGTGATTTGGGGGCGGACCAAGAGACCCAGTACTTC.

The gene calls are TRBV28 and TRBJ2-2; 14 bases fit TRBD2. Germline CDR1 and CDR2: MDHEN and SYDVKM. The J segment lost 5 bases and the V segment lost 10 bases, leaving 3 bases of the junction unmatched. The length of the CDR3 is 14 residues. Here the CDR3 DNA reads TGTGCCACCCGGACTAGCGGGGGGACCGGGGAGCTGTTTTTT. Protein sequence: CATRTSGGTGELFF.

This clone was observed once. The chain joins TRBV18 to TRBJ1-2; D is undetermined. The CDR3 covers 15 residues. V shed 5 bases and J shed 5 bases, with 18 bases lying between them. Per the germline V gene, CDR1 is KGHSH and CDR2 is LQKENI. The CDR3 region is CASSSSQTGGYGYTF. The CDR3 bases are TGTGCCAGCTCATCTTCTCAAACTGGTGGTTATGGCTACACCTTC.

V and J are TRBV28 and TRBJ2-7; TRBD2 is a possible D gene (5 bases). The ends were cut back, 3 bases at V and 4 bases at J, with 10 bases in the middle. The CDR3 has 13 amino acids. Looked up from germline, CDR1 is MDHEN and CDR2 is SYDVKM. CDR3 amino acids: CASSFGLIYEQYF. CDR3 coding DNA: TGTGCCAGCAGTTTTGGACTTATTTACGAGCAGTACTTC.

V usage is TRBV18 and J usage is TRBJ1-4, with D uncertain. V lost 2 bases, J lost 3 bases, and 7 bases lay in between. CDR1 is KGHSH, CDR2 LQKENI, per germline. This CDR3 has 14 amino acids. CDR3 in DNA: TGTGCCAGCTCACCAGGGAGCTCTAATGAAAAACTGTTTTTT. It yields the protein CASSPGSSNEKLFF. The entire variable domain, with the rest obtained from reference TRBV18 and TRBJ1-4, is as follows: NAGVMQNPRHLVRRRGQEARLRCSPMKGHSHVYWYRQLPEEGLKFMVYLQKENIIDESGMPKERFSAEFPKEGPSILRIQQVVRGDSAAYFCASSPGSSNEKLFFGSGTQLSVL.

The rearrangement joins TRBV7-3 to TRBJ1-2; 10 positions match TRBD1. Germline CDR1 SGHTA, CDR2 FQGTGA. The trim removed 6 bases at V and 2 bases at J, leaving 6 bases unmatched. The CDR3 length is 15 residues. CDR3 residues: CASSVTGGANYGYTF. CDR3 coding DNA: TGTGCCAGCAGTGTGACAGGGGGCGCGAACTATGGCTACACCTTC.

This sequence joins TRBV29-1 and TRBJ1-1; TRBD1 matches at 11 bases. J lost 7 bases, V lost 6 bases, and 1 base had no gene match. Looked up from germline, CDR1 is SQVTM and CDR2 is ANQGSEA. There are 11 residues in the CDR3. The CDR3 DNA follows: TGCAGCGTAGGGACAGGGGGTGAAGCTTTCTTT. Amino acids: CSVGTGGEAFF.

The genes are TRBV19 and TRBJ1-1, with D unclear. Trimming left V 2 bases short and J 4 bases short, with 11 bases between. Germline CDR1 reads LNHDA; CDR2 reads SQIVND (reference sequence). The CDR3 extends over 14 amino acids. For the CDR3, the DNA is TGTGCCAGTAGTATAACCGGGAAAGGCACTGAAGCTTTCTTT. Protein: CASSITGKGTEAFF.

This clone was seen only once. The genes are TRBV9 and TRBJ1-6; D is perhaps TRBD1 (5 bases). Germline V gene lookup returns CDR1 SGDLS and CDR2 YYNGEE. V was pared by 0 bases and J by 9 bases, with 10 bases between. CDR3 length equals 14 residues. The DNA for the CDR3 is TGTGCCAGCAGCGTAGGACAGATTACTTCACCCCTCCACTTT. Residues: CASSVGQITSPLHF.

The rearrangement joins TRBV24-1 to TRBJ2-2; the match to TRBD1 covers 7 bases. J lost 5 bases, V lost 3 bases, and 11 bases had no gene match. Germline CDR1 and CDR2: KGHDR and SFDVKD. The CDR3 runs to 17 residues. The CDR3 region is CATSDPPGAGGTGELFF. DNA of the CDR3: TGTGCCACCAGTGATCCCCCGGGCGCAGGGGGAACCGGGGAGCTGTTTTTT.

The CDR3 protein is CASSLTGYNSPLHF. The CDR3 bases are TGTGCCAGCAGCTTGACAGGTTATAATTCACCCCTCCACTTT. V gene TRBV7-3 combines with J gene TRBJ1-6; D perhaps matches TRBD1 (6 bases). The CDR3 consists of 14 residues. Trimming cost V 3 bases and J 4 bases, with 7 bases left between them. Germline V gene sequence: CDR1 SGHTA, CDR2 FQGTGA.

The rearrangement links TRBV27 to TRBJ1-5; D gene ambiguous. The V and J ends lost 0 bases and 8 bases respectively, with 14 bases between them. Looked up from germline, CDR1 is MNHEY and CDR2 is SMNVEV (reference sequence). The CDR3 totals 15 residues. CDR3 loop: CASSLSWRDGEPQHF. In nucleotides, the CDR3 is TGTGCCAGCAGTTTATCGTGGCGGGATGGGGAGCCCCAGCATTTT.

The rearrangement joins TRBV2 to TRBJ2-7, with D perhaps assigned TRBD1 or TRBD2 (7 bases each). The CDR3 has 14 residues. Germline assignment: CDR1 SNHLY and CDR2 FYNNEI. Between the trimmed V and J ends, which lost 3 bases and 6 bases, there was a span of 15 bases. The CDR3 loop is CASSETGRGGEQYF. The CDR3 nucleotides are TGTGCCAGCAGTGAGACGGGCAGGGGGGGCGAGCAGTACTTC.

The chain carries TRBV5-1 and TRBJ2-1; D perhaps matches TRBD2 (7 bases). The CDR3 consists of 14 residues. Germline CDR1 SGHRS, CDR2 YFSETQ. The V end lost 2 bases, the J end lost 10 bases, and 16 bases lay between the germline ends. As DNA, the CDR3 is TGCGCCAGCAGCTTAGGGGGAGGGCCGCGGGAGCAGTTCTTC. The encoded protein is CASSLGGGPREQFF.

The chain recombines TRBV28 with TRBJ1-1; no reliable D call. In germline, CDR1 is MDHEN, CDR2 SYDVKM. V lost 3 bases and J lost 2, with 10 bases in between. The length of the CDR3 is 14 residues. The CDR3 bases are TGTGCCAGCAGTTTTTATGGGTTTAACACTGAAGCTTTCTTT. It specifies CASSFYGFNTEAFF. Based on the CDR3 plus reference TRBV28 and TRBJ1-1, the full variable domain is DVKVTQSSRYLVKRTGEKVFLECVQDMDHENMFWYRQDPGLGLRLIYFSYDVKMKEKGDIPEGYSVSREKKERFSLILESASTNQTSMYLCASSFYGFNTEAFFGQGTRLTVV.

CDR3 in amino acids: CASSSRTSSDTQYF. The CDR3 DNA is TGCGCCAGCAGCTCGCGGACTAGTTCGGATACGCAGTATTTT. The chain uses TRBV5-1 and TRBJ2-3, with 7 bases fitting TRBD2. There are 14 residues in the CDR3. Germline CDR1 reads SGHRS; CDR2 reads YFSETQ. J was trimmed by 6 bases and V by 3 bases; bases with no gene match: 7.

This CDR3 is CASNTARRAQYF. CDR3 in DNA: TGTGCCAGCAACACAGCCCGGAGGGCCCAGTACTTC. The chain employs TRBV28 and TRBJ2-5, with D tentatively TRBD2 (6 bases). Germline-derived CDR1 and CDR2 are MDHEN and SYDVKM. The CDR3 runs to 12 residues. V lost 7 bases, J lost 9 bases, and 15 bases lay in between.

The rearrangement uses TRBV29-1 and TRBJ1-2, with 8 positions matching TRBD1. Germline CDR1 SQVTM, CDR2 ANQGSEA. The junction had 5 bases not matched to a gene; V was cut back by 5 bases and J by 0 bases. The CDR3 length is 14 residues. The CDR3 loop reads CSVWGQAANYGYTF. CDR3 nucleotides: TGCAGCGTTTGGGGACAGGCTGCTAACTATGGCTACACCTTC.

Written as DNA, the CDR3 is TGTGCCAGCAGTTACTCGAGGGGACGGAGCTACACCTTC. Encoded protein: CASSYSRGRSYTF. The chain combines TRBV6-5 with TRBJ1-2, with D possibly being TRBD1 (5 bases). Trimming took 0 bases from V and 9 from J, leaving 11 bases between them. Looked up from germline, CDR1 is MNHEY and CDR2 is SVGAGI. CDR3 length: 13 residues.

The rearrangement joins TRBV3-1 (or the pseudogene TRBV3-2) to TRBJ1-1; a weak D match, TRBD1 (5 bases). V was clipped by 1 base and J by 7 bases, with 7 bases between them. The CDR3 runs 12 residues. Germline CDR1 is LGHDT and CDR2 is YNNKEL (reference sequence). CDR3 coding DNA: TGTGCCAGCAGCCAAGCAGGGAATGAAGCTTTCTTT. Translating it yields CASSQAGNEAFF.

V is TRBV4-3 and J is TRBJ2-3; D may be TRBD2 (6 bases). The CDR3 sequence is 19 residues long. CDR1 and CDR2 (germline): LGHNA, YSLEER. Deletions cut 3 bases from V and 4 bases from J, with 26 bases between. The CDR3 DNA follows: TGCGCCAGCAGCCAGGACTACTACCGACAGCCCCGCAAGGCAGATACGCAGTATTTT. Encoded protein: CASSQDYYRQPRKADTQYF.

This clone showed up just once. The chain uses TRBV27 and TRBJ2-7, with D perhaps matching TRBD1 (6 bases). The V and J ends lost 3 bases and 3 bases respectively, with 12 bases between them. Germline V gives CDR1 MNHEY, CDR2 SMNVEV (reference sequence). CDR3 length: 14 residues. CDR3 residues: CASSFRQDRYEQYF. The CDR3 DNA reads as TGTGCCAGCAGTTTCCGACAGGACCGCTACGAGCAGTACTTC.

This clone has only one observation. The chain employs TRBV2 and TRBJ2-7, with 8 bases lining up with TRBD2. The trim removed 4 bases at V and 4 bases at J, leaving 3 bases unmatched. Germline V CDR1 and CDR2: SNHLY, FYNNEI. This CDR3 is 13 amino acids long. The CDR3 loop reads CASSVVAGYEQYF. Written as DNA, the CDR3 is TGTGCCAGCAGTGTGGTAGCGGGGTACGAGCAGTACTTC.

This rearrangement joins TRBV5-1 to TRBJ2-5; D is perhaps TRBD2 (7 bases). V gave up 5 bases and J gave up 4 bases, with 15 bases separating them. The CDR3 is 14 amino acids. Germline CDR1 SGHRS, CDR2 YFSETQ. This chain's CDR3 is CASREGGASETQYF. CDR3 sequence (DNA): TGCGCCAGCAGAGAGGGGGGGGCCTCAGAGACCCAGTACTTC.

The chain uses TRBV9 and TRBJ2-2; D might be TRBD1 (6 bases). Trimming took 0 bases from V and 2 from J, leaving 8 bases between them. CDR1 is SGDLS, CDR2 YYNGEE, per germline. This CDR3 comprises 15 residues. DNA for the CDR3: TGTGCCAGCAGCGTAGGGACAGTTAACACCGGGGAGCTGTTTTTT. Translation gives CASSVGTVNTGELFF.

The chain uses TRBV7-2 and TRBJ1-2; D is unclear. The CDR3 runs to 13 residues. V was clipped by 0 bases and J by 8 bases, with 10 bases between them. From germline, CDR1 is SGHTA and CDR2 FQGNSA. For the CDR3, the DNA is TGTGCCAGCAGCTTAGCGACTACTAGGGGCTACACCTTC. This gives the protein CASSLATTRGYTF. Using reference TRBV7-2 and TRBJ1-2 for the parts outside the CDR3, the full variable domain is GAGVSQSPSNKVTEKGKDVELRCDPISGHTALYWYRQSLGQGLEFLIYFQGNSAPDKSGLPSDRFSAERTGGSVSTLTIQRTQQEDSAVYLCASSLATTRGYTFGSGTRLTVV.